This TCR beta chain was profiled in a study of graft-versus-host responses after intestinal transplantation. Overall study context: Recipients obtained multivisceral, liver-intestinal, or isolated intestinal transplants. Study-wide results and limits: Individuals carrying graft-donor T cell macrochimerism showed high graft-versus-host to host-versus-graft clonal ratios in allografts.

The data were produced by immunoSEQ multiplex PCR, yet TCRdb's version contains in-frame clones alone and is incomplete. In the table there are under 95,000 clones, roughly 90% of which are singletons. The ends lost 0 bases at V and 0 bases at J; junction bases unmatched: 9. Germline V CDR1 and CDR2: MNHNS, SASEGT. The CDR3 consists of 18 residues. Worth noting for this clone: Its cognate antigen is unknown.

This TCR was recovered from a human donor who received an intestinal transplant. J is TRBJ2-3 and V is TRBV6-1; TRBD1 matches at 7 bases. This sample comprised unstimulated CD8+ T cells sorted from spleen or lymph node cells, obtained before intestinal transplant. The CDR3 here is CASSEAQGSATSTDTQYF. The CDR3 nucleotides are TGTGCCAGCAGTGAAGCACAGGGGTCCGCTACTAGCACAGATACGCAGTATTTT.